This T cell receptor beta chain was recorded in a study of OX40 agonist ivuxolimab in advanced cancers. Concerning this clone: The antigen is undetermined.

Findings of the study overall: The study observed clonal expansion of CD4+ and CD8+ blood T cells by week 6 at 0.1 to 3.0 mg/kg.

With V trimmed by 6 bases and J by 2 bases, 12 bases remained unmatched. This CDR3 has 16 residues. The V gene's germline CDR1 is SGHTA and CDR2 FQGNSA. Profiled with immunoSEQ multiplex PCR; TCRdb holds only in-frame clones, not every one. The sample lists 45,000 or so clones; around nine tenths were seen once. The chain couples TRBV7-2 to TRBJ2-5, with 7 bases matching TRBD1. The sequencing here drew on CD4+ or CD8+ T cells sorted from blood, taken in a trial of the OX40 agonist ivuxolimab. This clonotype originated in an adult with an advanced solid tumor such as melanoma, head and neck, liver or kidney cancer. The CDR3: CASRQQQGKGQETQYF. The CDR3, as DNA: TGTGCCAGCAGACAACAACAGGGGAAGGGGCAAGAGACCCAGTACTTC.